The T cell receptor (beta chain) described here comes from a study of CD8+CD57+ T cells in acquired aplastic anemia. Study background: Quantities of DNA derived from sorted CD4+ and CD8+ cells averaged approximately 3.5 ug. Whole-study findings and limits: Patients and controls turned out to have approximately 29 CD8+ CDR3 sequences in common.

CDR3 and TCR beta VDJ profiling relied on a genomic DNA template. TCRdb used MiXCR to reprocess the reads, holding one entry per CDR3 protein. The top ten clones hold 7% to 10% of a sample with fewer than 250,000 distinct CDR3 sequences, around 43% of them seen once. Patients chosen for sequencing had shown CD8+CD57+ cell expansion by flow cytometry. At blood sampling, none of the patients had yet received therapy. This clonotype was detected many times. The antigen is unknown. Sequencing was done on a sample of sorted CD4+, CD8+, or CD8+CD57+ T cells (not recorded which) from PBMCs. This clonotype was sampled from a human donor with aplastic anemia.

This CDR3 is CASSWGVSEAFF. The DNA for the CDR3 is TGTGCCAGCAGCTGGGGGGTCTCTGAAGCTTTCTTT. V and J are TRBV16 and TRBJ1-1, with D possibly being TRBD1 (5 bases). The CDR3 has 12 amino acids. The V gene's germline CDR1 is KGHSY and CDR2 FQNENV. V lost 5 bases and J 6 bases, leaving 10 bases between the germline ends. Complete variable domain (other parts from reference TRBV16 and TRBJ1-1): GEEVAQTPKHLVRGEGQKAKLYCAPIKGHSYVFWYQQVLKNEFKFLISFQNENVFDETGMPKERFSAKCLPNSPCSLEIQATKLEDSAVYFCASSWGVSEAFFGQGTRLTVV.